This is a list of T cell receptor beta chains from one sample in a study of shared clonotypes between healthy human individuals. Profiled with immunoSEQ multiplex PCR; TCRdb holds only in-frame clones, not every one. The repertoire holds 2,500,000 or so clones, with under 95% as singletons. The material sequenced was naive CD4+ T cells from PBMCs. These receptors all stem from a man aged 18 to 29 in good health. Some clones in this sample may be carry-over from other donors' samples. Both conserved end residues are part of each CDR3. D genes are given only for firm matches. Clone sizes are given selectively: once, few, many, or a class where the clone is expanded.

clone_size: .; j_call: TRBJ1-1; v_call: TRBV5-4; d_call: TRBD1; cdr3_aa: CASSSTGTGGTEAFF; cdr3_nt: TGTGCCAGCAGCTCAACCGGGACAGGGGGCACTGAAGCTTTCTTT
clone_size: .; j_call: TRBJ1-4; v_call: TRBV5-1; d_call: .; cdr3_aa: CASRPGRILGEKLFF; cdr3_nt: TGCGCCAGCAGACCAGGACGCATTCTGGGGGAAAAACTGTTTTTT
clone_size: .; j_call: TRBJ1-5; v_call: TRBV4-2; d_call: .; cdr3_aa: CASSQDGVGPQHF; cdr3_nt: TGTGCCAGCAGCCAAGATGGGGTAGGGCCCCAGCATTTT
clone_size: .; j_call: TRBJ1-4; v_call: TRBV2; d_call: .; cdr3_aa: CASSPGKRNEKLFF; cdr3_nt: TGTGCCAGCAGTCCAGGGAAGAGGAATGAAAAACTGTTTTTT
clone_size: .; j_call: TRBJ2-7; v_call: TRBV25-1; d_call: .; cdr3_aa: CASSSTYEQYF; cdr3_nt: TGTGCCAGCAGTTCGACCTACGAGCAGTACTTC
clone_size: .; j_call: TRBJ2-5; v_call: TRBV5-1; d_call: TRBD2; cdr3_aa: CASSFLAGGSMRETQYF; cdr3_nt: TGCGCCAGCAGCTTCCTAGCGGGAGGGTCTATGCGAGAGACCCAGTACTTC
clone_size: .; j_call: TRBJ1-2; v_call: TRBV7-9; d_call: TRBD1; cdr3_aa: CASSYGQVGYGYTF; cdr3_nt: TGTGCCAGCAGCTACGGACAGGTCGGCTATGGCTACACCTTC
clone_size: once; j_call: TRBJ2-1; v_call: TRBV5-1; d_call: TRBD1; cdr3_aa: CASREGTGNYNEQFF; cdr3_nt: TGCGCCAGCAGGGAAGGGACAGGGAACTACAATGAGCAGTTCTTC
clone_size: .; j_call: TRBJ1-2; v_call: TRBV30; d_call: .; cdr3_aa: CAWGPQPPTRNYGYTF; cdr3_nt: TGTGCCTGGGGGCCGCAACCACCCACCAGAAACTATGGCTACACCTTC
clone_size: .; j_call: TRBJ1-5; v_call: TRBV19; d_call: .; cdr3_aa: CASSPEGGGTNGKPQHF; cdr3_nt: TGTGCCAGTAGTCCCGAGGGTGGAGGCACAAATGGAAAGCCCCAGCATTTT
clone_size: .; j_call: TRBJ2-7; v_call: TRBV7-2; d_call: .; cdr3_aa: CASSLLGAAYYEQYF; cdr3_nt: TGTGCCAGCAGCTTACTTGGGGCGGCCTACTACGAGCAGTACTTC
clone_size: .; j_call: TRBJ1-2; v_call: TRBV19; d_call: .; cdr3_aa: CATSSGWTYGYTF; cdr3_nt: TGTGCCACCTCATCCGGGTGGACCTATGGCTACACCTTC
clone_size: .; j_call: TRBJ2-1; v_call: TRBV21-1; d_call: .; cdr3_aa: CASSKSASSQFF; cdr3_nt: TGTGCCAGCAGCAAAAGTGCTAGCTCGCAGTTCTTC
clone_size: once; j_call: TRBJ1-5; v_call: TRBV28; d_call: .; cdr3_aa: CASSLGRANQPQHF; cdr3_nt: TGTGCCAGCAGCTTAGGACGAGCGAATCAGCCCCAGCATTTT
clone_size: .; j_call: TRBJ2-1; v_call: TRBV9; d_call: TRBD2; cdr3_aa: CASSVSGRNNEQFF; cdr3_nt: TGTGCCAGCAGCGTAAGCGGGAGGAACAATGAGCAGTTCTTC
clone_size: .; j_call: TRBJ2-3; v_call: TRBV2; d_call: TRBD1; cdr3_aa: CASTSTGADTQYF; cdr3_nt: TGTGCCAGCACCAGCACAGGGGCAGATACGCAGTATTTT
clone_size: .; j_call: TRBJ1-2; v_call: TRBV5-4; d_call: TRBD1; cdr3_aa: CASSNGTGPYSYGYTF; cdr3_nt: TGTGCCAGCAGCAACGGGACAGGGCCGTACTCTTATGGCTACACCTTC
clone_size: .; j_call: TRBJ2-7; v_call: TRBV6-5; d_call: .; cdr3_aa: CASSAPGITDEQYF; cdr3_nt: TGTGCCAGCAGCGCCCCAGGTATTACCGACGAGCAGTACTTC
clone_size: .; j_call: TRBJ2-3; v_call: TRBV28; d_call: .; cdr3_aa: CASSLGGKKDTQYF; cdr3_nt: TGTGCCAGCAGTTTAGGGGGGAAAAAGGATACGCAGTATTTT
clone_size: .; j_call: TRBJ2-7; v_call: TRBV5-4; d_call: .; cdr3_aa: CASSPYGDEQYF; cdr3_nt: TGTGCCAGCAGCCCCTACGGCGACGAGCAGTACTTC
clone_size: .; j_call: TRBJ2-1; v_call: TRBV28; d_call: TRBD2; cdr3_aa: CASSPAVYGTSGSDEQFF; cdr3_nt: TGTGCCAGCAGTCCAGCAGTATATGGGACTAGCGGGAGTGATGAGCAGTTCTTC
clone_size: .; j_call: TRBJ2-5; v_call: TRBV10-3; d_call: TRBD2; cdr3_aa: CAISEPELGTRGQETQYF; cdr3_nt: TGTGCCATCAGTGAGCCAGAACTCGGGACTAGGGGGCAAGAGACCCAGTACTTC
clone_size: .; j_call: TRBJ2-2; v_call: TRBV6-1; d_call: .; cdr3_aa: CATTTIIGGTGELFF; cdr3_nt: TGTGCCACCACGACTATCATAGGGGGCACCGGGGAGCTGTTTTTT
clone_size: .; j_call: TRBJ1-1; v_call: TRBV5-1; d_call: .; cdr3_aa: CASSLPTAMNTEAFF; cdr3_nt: TGCGCCAGCAGCTTGCCGACGGCCATGAACACTGAAGCTTTCTTT
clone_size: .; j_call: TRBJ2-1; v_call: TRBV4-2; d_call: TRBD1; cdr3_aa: CASSLRDRGRDNEQFF; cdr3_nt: TGTGCCAGCAGTCTGAGGGACAGGGGGCGGGACAATGAGCAGTTCTTC
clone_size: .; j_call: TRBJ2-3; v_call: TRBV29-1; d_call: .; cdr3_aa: CSVPTDTQYF; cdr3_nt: TGCAGCGTTCCCACAGATACGCAGTATTTT